The present T cell receptor (beta chain) was sequenced within a study of siplizumab effects on memory and regulatory T cells. TCRdb keeps only in-frame clones here, not all; method: immunoSEQ multiplex PCR. The sample lists about 100,000 clones; 85% to 95% were seen once. CDR1 and CDR2 (germline): SGHTA, FQGNSA. Between the trimmed V and J ends, which lost 4 bases and 2 bases, there was a span of 25 bases. The CDR3 length is 19 residues. This TCR came from a human donor in good health. The sample consisted of non-Treg CD4+ T cells sorted from blood. This chain links TRBV7-2 with TRBJ2-3; a possible D gene is TRBD1 (6 bases). The CDR3 spells CASSSSDSFPTLSTDTQYF. As DNA, the CDR3 is TGTGCCAGCAGCTCCTCGGACAGTTTTCCCACCCTTTCCACAGATACGCAGTATTTT.